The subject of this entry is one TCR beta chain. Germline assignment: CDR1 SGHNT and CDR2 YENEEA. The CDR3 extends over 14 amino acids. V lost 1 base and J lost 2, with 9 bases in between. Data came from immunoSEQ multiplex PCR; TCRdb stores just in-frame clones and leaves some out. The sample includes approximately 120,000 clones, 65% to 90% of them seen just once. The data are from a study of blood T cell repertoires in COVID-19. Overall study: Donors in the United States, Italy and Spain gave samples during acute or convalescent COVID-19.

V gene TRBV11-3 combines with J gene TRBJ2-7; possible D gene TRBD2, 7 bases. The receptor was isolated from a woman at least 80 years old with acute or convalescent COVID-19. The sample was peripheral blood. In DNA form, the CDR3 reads TGTGCCAGCAGCTTAGTAGGGGGGGCCTACGAGCAGTACTTC. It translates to CASSLVGGAYEQYF.